This TCR beta chain was sequenced during a study of regulatory dendritic cells for organ transplantation. The CDR3 consists of 17 residues. V shed 4 bases and J shed 6 bases, with 22 bases lying between them. The germline gives CDR1 PRHDT, CDR2 FYEKMQ (reference sequence). Profiling relied on immunoSEQ multiplex PCR, and the TCRdb table lists in-frame clones only, not all of them. The repertoire includes 13,000 or so clones, roughly 64% of them detected once, and 1.2% sits in the top ten. Study conclusions and caveats: Mature dendritic cells appeared to drive more memory CD8+ clonal expansion than regulatory ones.

Allogeneic regulatory or mature dendritic cells were co-cultured for about 5 days with CFSE-labeled sorted T cells at 1:10. A word on this clone: The antigen is undetermined.

Sequencing used naive CD8+ T cells from blood cultured with dendritic cells. Subset here: CD45RA+ naive T cells. This sequence was found in a human donor in good health. The chain combines TRBV13 with TRBJ2-1; possibly TRBD2 for D (7 bases). The CDR3, as DNA: TGTGCCAGCAGCTCAACCCTGGGTAGGGGGGGCCTCAATGAGCAGTTCTTC. Protein: CASSSTLGRGGLNEQFF.